The entry that follows covers one T cell receptor beta chain sequence. This specimen comes from a study of T cell changes during pregnancy in multiple sclerosis. The data were produced by immunoSEQ multiplex PCR, yet TCRdb's version contains in-frame clones alone and is incomplete. The repertoire holds 80,000 to 100,000 clones, with 91% as singletons. The specimen comprised peripheral blood, sampled after pregnancy. The clonotype comes from a female donor in good health, enrolled as a control in a pregnancy study.

The CDR3 bases are TGTGCCACCCAGACGACGAGGGTACCCTATGGCTACACCTTC. Protein: CATQTTRVPYGYTF. J is TRBJ1-2 and V is TRBV28; the D is unclear. The V gene's germline CDR1 is MDHEN and CDR2 SYDVKM. V was clipped by 10 bases and J by 4 bases, with 19 bases between them. This CDR3 contains 14 residues.